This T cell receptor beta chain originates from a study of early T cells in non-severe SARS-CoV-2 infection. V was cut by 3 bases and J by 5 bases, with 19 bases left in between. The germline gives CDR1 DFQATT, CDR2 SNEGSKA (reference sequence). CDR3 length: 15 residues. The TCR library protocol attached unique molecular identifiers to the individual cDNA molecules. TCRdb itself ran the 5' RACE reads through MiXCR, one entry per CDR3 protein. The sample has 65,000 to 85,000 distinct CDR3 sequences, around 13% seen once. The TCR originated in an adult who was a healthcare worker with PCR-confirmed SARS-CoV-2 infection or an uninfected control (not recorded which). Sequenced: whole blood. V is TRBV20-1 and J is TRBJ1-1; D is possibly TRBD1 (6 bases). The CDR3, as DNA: TGCAGTGCTAGCTTCCCTGGGGGCGGAAGAACTGAAGCTTTCTTT. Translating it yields CSASFPGGGRTEAFF.